This TCR beta chain derives from a study of control samples from healthy donors and cancer patients (TCRdb year 2020). Turning to this clone: Its antigen is still unknown. Per-base quality was not reported, and no clone a single base away is much larger than it.

Trimming removed 5 bases from V and 0 bases from J; the gene matches leave 6 bases unexplained. Looking up the germline V gene (reference sequence) yields CDR1 SEHNR and CDR2 FQNEAQ. Counted from cysteine to phenylalanine, this CDR3 has 15 amino acids. Here the CDR3 DNA is all that survives: 45 bases in frame from base 1. The library was obtained by the immunoSEQ multiplex PCR assay. The source is immuneACCESS, and TCRdb retained only in-frame sequences with V and J called. Part of the clones is not carried over; for the studies checked, unresolved V genes explain less than half of this, and the remainder is unexplained. For this sample there are under 200,000 clones; just over 90% appear just once. The top ten constitute 4.1% of the sample.

The sequence derives from a woman between 55 and 75 years old in good health. The rearranged segments are TRBV7-9 and TRBJ1-1, and 7 bases in between align with TRBD1. Sequencing input: blood. The sequence in DNA is TGTGCCAGCAGCCCTACCGACAGGGTGAACACTGAAGCTTTCTTT. This encodes CASSPTDRVNTEAFF.